This T cell receptor (beta chain) was recovered during a study of control samples from healthy donors and cancer patients. Sequenced by immunoSEQ multiplex PCR; TCRdb stores in-frame clones only, minus some. Of about 130,000 clones detected, 90% appear once; the ten largest clones hold 2% to 3%. Sample: blood. This TCR was sampled from a man younger than 35 in good health.

CDR3 residues: CASSLRGGMTGELFF. In nucleotides, the CDR3 is TGTGCCAGCAGCCTTAGGGGCGGGATGACCGGGGAGCTGTTTTTT. V and J are TRBV7-9 and TRBJ2-2, with TRBD2 as a possible D gene (6 bases). CDR3 length equals 15 residues. Per the germline V gene, CDR1 is SEHNR and CDR2 is FQNEAQ (reference sequence). Trimming left V 5 bases short and J 5 bases short, with 15 bases between.